The 22 T cell receptor beta chains given below trace back to one sample, sequenced in a study of T-cell memory formation after mild COVID-19. TCRdb re-analysed the 5' RACE reads in MiXCR, keeping a single row per CDR3 protein. The table includes more than 400,000 distinct CDR3 sequences, roughly 18% detected once. The sequenced material came from PBMCs or a T cell subset sorted from them (not recorded which). These receptors all come from an adult woman who had mild COVID-19 (a few samples of this study predate the infection). Cell type and time point are not known.

V usage is TRBV9 and J usage is TRBJ2-7; 7 bases map to TRBD2. Trimming cost V 0 bases and J 4 bases; bases outside gene matches: 10. Germline CDR1 is SGDLS and CDR2 is YYNGEE. The CDR3 spans 16 residues. CDR3 protein: CASSVARVAGIYEQYF. In DNA form, the CDR3 reads TGTGCCAGCAGCGTAGCTCGGGTAGCGGGCATATACGAGCAGTACTTC.

The chain is built from TRBV5-5 and TRBJ2-5; TRBD1 is a possible D gene (6 bases). In germline, CDR1 is SGHKS, CDR2 YYEKEE (reference sequence). Deletions cut 4 bases from V and 5 bases from J, with 15 bases between. The CDR3 spans 14 residues. The CDR3, as DNA: TGTGCCAGCAGCATACAGGGTAGGGGGGAGACCCAGTACTTC. Its protein product is CASSIQGRGETQYF.

The chain recombines TRBV19 with TRBJ2-1, with TRBD1 as a possible D gene (6 bases). This CDR3 has 14 amino acids. Trimming took 6 bases from V and 5 from J, leaving 14 bases between them. Germline assignment: CDR1 LNHDA and CDR2 SQIVND (reference sequence). CDR3: CASSDLGANNEQFF. Here the CDR3 DNA reads TGTGCCAGTAGCGACCTGGGGGCCAACAATGAGCAGTTCTTC.

The gene calls are TRBV5-4 and TRBJ2-1; tentatively, D is TRBD2 (6 bases). CDR3 length: 15 amino acids. Between the trimmed V and J ends, which lost 4 bases and 1 base, there was a span of 12 bases. Germline V lookup: CDR1 SGHNT, CDR2 YYREEE (reference sequence). CDR3 DNA sequence: TGTGCCAGCAGCCCTTTCGGGGGTTCCTACAATGAGCAGTTCTTC. Translation gives CASSPFGGSYNEQFF.

CDR3 in amino acids: CASSLPGRRRETQYF. The CDR3 DNA is TGTGCCAGCAGCCTACCGGGACGGCGGAGGGAGACCCAGTACTTC. The V gene is TRBV11-1, the J gene TRBJ2-5; the D call may be TRBD1 or TRBD2 (5 bases each). The CDR3 has 15 residues. The germline V gene has CDR1 SGHAT and CDR2 FQDESV (reference sequence). The V gene lost 5 bases and the J gene lost 5 bases, with 18 bases spanning the gap.

The chain combines TRBV9 with TRBJ2-5, with a possible D match to TRBD2 (5 bases). This CDR3 has 14 residues. V gave up 4 bases and J gave up 3 bases, with 13 bases separating them. Looked up from germline, CDR1 is SGDLS and CDR2 is YYNGEE. CDR3 DNA: TGTGCCAGCAGCCCCAACGAGGGAGAAGAGACCCAGTACTTC. The encoded protein is CASSPNEGEETQYF.

Only a few counts were recorded for this clonotype. The chain uses TRBV7-9 and TRBJ2-4, with 9 bases identical to TRBD2. V was clipped by 0 bases and J by 7 bases; unmatched bases: 10. The CDR3 is 17 residues long. Germline CDR1 is SEHNR and CDR2 is FQNEAQ (reference sequence). Here the CDR3 reads CASSLAGRGLAPNIQYF. The CDR3 DNA reads as TGTGCCAGCAGCTTAGCAGGCCGGGGACTAGCTCCTAACATTCAGTACTTC.

In its sample, this clonotype was seen many times. The chain uses TRBV7-9 and TRBJ2-1; D is ambiguous. Germline V lookup: CDR1 SEHNR, CDR2 FQNEAQ (reference sequence). V lost 6 bases, J lost 0 bases, and 6 bases lay in between. The CDR3 runs 13 residues. The CDR3 loop reads CASRRDSYNEQFF. As DNA, the CDR3 is TGTGCCAGCAGACGAGACTCCTACAATGAGCAGTTCTTC.

The genes are TRBV4-1 and TRBJ1-4; tentatively, D is TRBD1 (6 bases). This CDR3 contains 15 residues. CDR1 and CDR2 (germline): MGHRA, YSYEKL. The V gene lost 1 base and the J gene lost 8 bases, with 14 bases spanning the gap. CDR3 region: CASSQGGGLREKLFF. CDR3 in DNA: TGCGCCAGCAGCCAAGGGGGGGGCTTGCGGGAAAAACTGTTTTTT.

The V call is TRBV27, the J call TRBJ2-7, with D possibly being TRBD2 (6 bases). This CDR3 region has 13 residues. CDR1 MNHEY and CDR2 SMNVEV come from the germline V gene (reference sequence). The ends were cut back, 11 bases at V and 5 bases at J, with 19 bases in the middle. CDR3 DNA sequence: TGTGCCGGCCGTGGGGGGTCCCGCCACGAGCAGTACTTC. Amino acid sequence: CAGRGGSRHEQYF.

The rearrangement uses TRBV7-2 and TRBJ2-2, with D possibly matching TRBD2 (5 bases). The CDR3 contains 13 residues. Germline-derived CDR1 and CDR2 are SGHTA and FQGNSA. V was trimmed by 5 bases and J by 6 bases, leaving 10 bases between them. CDR3 DNA: TGTGCCAGCAGCCAACTAGAATCCGGGGAGCTGTTTTTT. Residues: CASSQLESGELFF.

CDR3 coding DNA: TGCGCCAGCAGCTTTCGAGTTGAGCAGTTCTTC. It codes for CASSFRVEQFF. The chain joins TRBV5-1 to TRBJ2-1; D gene uncertain. The CDR3 extends over 11 amino acids. Trimming pared 2 bases from V and 9 bases from J, leaving 6 bases between. Germline-derived CDR1 and CDR2 are SGHRS and YFSETQ.

There are a few counts of this clonotype. The V call is TRBV6-5, the J call TRBJ2-5; no reliable D call. CDR1 is MNHEY and CDR2 is SVGAGI in the germline V gene. This CDR3 spans 14 amino acids. Deletions cut 6 bases from V and 4 bases from J, with 15 bases between. The CDR3 region has the DNA TGTGCCAGCAGAGGCCCCACCTCTCTAGAGACCCAGTACTTC. Translated, it gives CASRGPTSLETQYF.

A few counts support this clonotype. The V and J genes are TRBV4-1 and TRBJ1-4; no clear D. CDR3 length: 15 residues. CDR1 is MGHRA, CDR2 YSYEKL, per germline. The V end lost 0 bases, the J end lost 3 bases, and 8 bases lay between the germline ends. The CDR3 reads CASSQERAPNEKLFF. CDR3 nucleotide sequence: TGCGCCAGCAGCCAAGAGAGGGCCCCTAATGAAAAACTGTTTTTT.

This clonotype has just a few counts. CDR3 loop: CASSSGLAKYTDTQYF. The CDR3 DNA reads TGTGCCAGCAGCTCCGGACTAGCTAAGTACACAGATACGCAGTATTTT. V usage is TRBV7-6 and J usage is TRBJ2-3; the match to TRBD2 covers 8 bases. The germline gives CDR1 SGHVS, CDR2 FNYEAQ. Trimming cost V 4 bases and J 2 bases; bases outside gene matches: 8. This CDR3 is 16 amino acids long.

This chain's CDR3 is CGTGSFTEAFF. CDR3 DNA: TGTGGCACGGGGTCGTTCACTGAAGCTTTCTTT. V is TRBV13 and J is TRBJ1-1, with no clear D. This CDR3 is 11 amino acids long. Germline CDR1 and CDR2: PRHDT and FYEKMQ (reference sequence). Using reference TRBV13 and TRBJ1-1 for the parts outside the CDR3, the full variable domain is AAGVIQSPRHLIKEKRETATLKCYPIPRHDTVYWYQQGPGQDPQFLISFYEKMQSDKGSIPDRFSAQQFSDYHSELNMSSLELGDSALYFCGTGSFTEAFFGQGTRLTVV.

The chain is built from TRBV12-3 or TRBV12-4 and TRBJ1-6; D is ambiguous. V shed 3 bases and J shed 9 bases, with 12 bases lying between them. The CDR3 sequence is 14 residues long. CDR3 loop: CASSLAGIGSPLHF. In DNA, the CDR3 is TGTGCCAGCAGTTTGGCGGGGATCGGTTCACCCCTCCACTTT.

The V call is TRBV11-2, the J call TRBJ2-3; D tentatively fits TRBD1 or TRBD2 (5 bases each). CDR1 is SGHAT, CDR2 FQNNGV, per germline. Trimming left V 5 bases short and J 3 bases short, with 18 bases between. The length of the CDR3 is 16 residues. The CDR3 region is CASSRPIFEGTDTQYF. The CDR3 bases are TGTGCCAGCAGCCGCCCAATCTTCGAGGGGACAGATACGCAGTATTTT.

The chain uses TRBV18 and TRBJ2-7, with D possibly matching TRBD1 (6 bases). Germline V lookup: CDR1 KGHSH, CDR2 LQKENI. V was pared by 0 bases and J by 1 base, with 13 bases between. CDR3 length: 16 residues. CDR3 in amino acids: CASSPPRTGPSYEQYF. CDR3 in DNA: TGTGCCAGCTCACCACCGAGAACAGGGCCATCCTACGAGCAGTACTTC.

A single count supports this clonotype. The chain links TRBV2 to TRBJ1-3; D not resolved. This CDR3 comprises 14 residues. Germline-derived CDR1 and CDR2 are SNHLY and FYNNEI. V lost 6 bases, J lost 0 bases, and 9 bases lay in between. CDR3 sequence (DNA): TGTGCCAGCAGGGTAGACGGCTCTGGAAACACCATATATTTT. It is translated as CASRVDGSGNTIYF.

The table lists this clonotype with a few counts. The CDR3 DNA reads as TGTGCCAGCAGTTTTGTCTGGGGGCCGAACACCGGGGAGCTGTTTTTT. Its translation: CASSFVWGPNTGELFF. The J gene is TRBJ2-2, the V gene TRBV12-3 or TRBV12-4; D is perhaps TRBD1 (6 bases). The CDR3 extends over 16 amino acids. Trimming removed 3 bases from V and 0 bases from J, with 11 bases in between.

The chain couples TRBV24-1 to TRBJ2-2, with TRBD1 matching over 7 bases. With 7 bases clipped from V and 4 bases from J, the junction kept 5 bases outside the gene matches. The CDR3 loop spans 14 amino acids. Germline V gives CDR1 KGHDR, CDR2 SFDVKD. CDR3 region: CATRGTVSTGELFF. The CDR3 region has the DNA TGTGCCACCAGGGGGACAGTTTCCACCGGGGAGCTGTTTTTT.